Below are 20 T cell receptor beta chains sequenced from a single sample in a study of T cell clonotyping in hematopoietic cell transplantation. Only in-frame clones appear in the TCRdb table, and some are missing; sequencing was by immunoSEQ multiplex PCR. The sample lists approximately 46,000 clones; 85% to 90% were seen once. Regarding time point: recipient sample about 28 days before transplant, after cytoreduction. The sequencing here drew on peripheral blood mononuclear cells, taken before stem cell transplant. These receptors were obtained from a man aged 55 to 70 with biphenotypic leukemia. Some clones in this sample may be carry-over from other donors' samples.

This rearrangement joins TRBV5-5 to TRBJ2-7; a weak D match, TRBD1 (7 bases). The V end lost 5 bases, the J end lost 4 bases, and 19 bases lay between the germline ends. The CDR3 consists of 15 residues. The V gene's germline CDR1 is SGHKS and CDR2 YYEKEE (reference sequence). The CDR3 reads CASRLRQTGTYEQYF. In DNA, the CDR3 is TGTGCCAGCAGACTTAGGCAGACAGGGACTTACGAGCAGTACTTC.

The V call is TRBV7-9, the J call TRBJ1-5; TRBD1 might be the D (5 bases). The CDR3 sequence is 14 residues long. Trimming stripped 1 base from V and 2 bases from J, with 6 bases between. Germline V gives CDR1 SEHNR, CDR2 FQNEAQ (reference sequence). The CDR3 region has the DNA TGTGCCAGCAGCTTAGGAGGGGGCAATCAGCCCCAGCATTTT. Translation: CASSLGGGNQPQHF.

The CDR3, as DNA: TGTGCCAGCAGCTCCTTGGTAGCGGGAATCCGCACAGATACGCAGTATTTT. Its translation: CASSSLVAGIRTDTQYF. This chain connects TRBV7-8 to TRBJ2-3; TRBD2 agrees at 8 bases. Germline V gene sequence: CDR1 SGHVS, CDR2 FQNEAQ. With 4 bases clipped from V and 1 base from J, the junction kept 10 bases outside the gene matches. The length of the CDR3 is 17 residues.

The genes are TRBV11-2 and TRBJ2-2; no definite D call. With 1 base removed from V and 5 bases from J, the gap between germline ends came to 8 bases. Germline CDR1 is SGHAT and CDR2 is FQNNGV. The length of the CDR3 is 14 residues. The CDR3 here is CASSLARLTGELFF. CDR3 bases: TGTGCCAGCAGCTTAGCCAGACTGACCGGGGAGCTGTTTTTT.

CDR3: CASSRGEGEQYF. CDR3 nucleotide sequence: TGTGCCAGCAGCCGGGGAGAGGGCGAGCAGTACTTC. The rearrangement joins TRBV28 to TRBJ2-7, with D possibly being TRBD2 (5 bases). Germline V CDR1 and CDR2: MDHEN, SYDVKM. The CDR3 has 12 amino acids. Trimming left V 6 bases short and J 6 bases short, with 12 bases between.

The gene calls are TRBV4-1 and TRBJ2-5; no clear D gene. The CDR3 is 14 amino acids. Trimming cost V 4 bases and J 6 bases, with 15 bases left between them. Germline assignment: CDR1 MGHRA and CDR2 YSYEKL. The CDR3 loop is CASSLVGELQTQYF. DNA of the CDR3: TGCGCCAGCAGCCTCGTAGGTGAGCTCCAGACCCAGTACTTC.

The CDR3 here is CASSWPPGNTIYF. The CDR3 region has the DNA TGTGCCAGCAGTTGGCCCCCTGGAAACACCATATATTTT. The genes are TRBV28 and TRBJ1-3; D is ambiguous. The CDR3 covers 13 residues. Germline CDR1 is MDHEN and CDR2 is SYDVKM. Trimming cost V 4 bases and J 2 bases, with 6 bases left between them. Supplemented by reference TRBV28 and TRBJ1-3, the full variable domain reads DVKVTQSSRYLVKRTGEKVFLECVQDMDHENMFWYRQDPGLGLRLIYFSYDVKMKEKGDIPEGYSVSREKKERFSLILESASTNQTSMYLCASSWPPGNTIYFGEGSWLTVV.

V is TRBV4-1 and J is TRBJ2-7; D might be TRBD1 (5 bases). Trimming took off 1 base at V and 2 bases at J, with 18 bases between the two ends. CDR3 length equals 17 residues. Germline CDR1 MGHRA, CDR2 YSYEKL. Here the CDR3 reads CASSQVGAPGLPYEQYF. The CDR3, as DNA: TGCGCCAGCAGCCAAGTAGGTGCTCCAGGGTTACCCTACGAGCAGTACTTC.

V gene TRBV6-1 combines with J gene TRBJ1-3; 7 bases line up with TRBD1. The trim removed 7 bases at V and 0 bases at J, leaving 3 bases unmatched. Germline loops: CDR1 MNHNS, CDR2 SASEGT. The CDR3 consists of 14 residues. The CDR3 sequence: CASTWDSSGNTIYF. In nucleotides, the CDR3 is TGTGCCAGCACTTGGGACAGCTCTGGAAACACCATATATTTT.

The CDR3: CASSPPDSGTYTGELFF. The CDR3 nucleotides are TGTGCCAGCAGCCCCCCCGATAGCGGGACCTACACCGGGGAGCTGTTTTTT. The genes are TRBV7-9 and TRBJ2-2, with 8 bases fitting TRBD2. Germline V gives CDR1 SEHNR, CDR2 FQNEAQ (reference sequence). V was pared by 5 bases and J by 3 bases, with 11 bases of the junction left unmatched. This CDR3 contains 17 residues.

The rearrangement joins TRBV7-9 to TRBJ2-7; 8 nucleotides agree with TRBD1. Germline V lookup: CDR1 SEHNR, CDR2 FQNEAQ (reference sequence). Trimming at V came to 2 bases and at J to 8 bases, leaving 5 bases not matched to a gene. CDR3 length: 13 residues. The CDR3 sequence is CASSLIQGGQQYF. Written as DNA, the CDR3 is TGTGCCAGCAGCTTAATACAGGGGGGTCAGCAGTACTTC.

V is TRBV2 and J is TRBJ1-4, with D perhaps matching TRBD1 (6 bases). CDR1 is SNHLY and CDR2 is FYNNEI in the germline V gene. Trimming took 4 bases from V and 0 from J, leaving 9 bases between them. The CDR3 length is 15 residues. CDR3: CASSGEGATNEKLFF. As DNA, the CDR3 is TGTGCCAGCAGTGGAGAGGGGGCAACTAATGAAAAACTGTTTTTT.

CDR3 sequence: CASSQARRGRETQYF. The CDR3 DNA follows: TGCGCCAGCAGCCAAGCCCGACGGGGCCGAGAGACCCAGTACTTC. The chain uses TRBV4-1 and TRBJ2-5, with D perhaps TRBD1 or TRBD2 (5 bases each). Germline-derived CDR1 and CDR2 are MGHRA and YSYEKL. V lost 1 base and J lost 4, with 13 bases in between. This CDR3 is built from 15 residues.

The CDR3 loop reads CASSIYSFNYGYTF. Written as DNA, the CDR3 is TGTGCCAGTAGTATTTACAGCTTTAACTATGGCTACACCTTC. The chain employs TRBV19 and TRBJ1-2; D unclear. CDR3 length: 14 residues. V lost 3 bases and J 1 base, leaving 9 bases between the germline ends. Germline lookup yields CDR1 LNHDA and CDR2 SQIVND (reference sequence).

The rearrangement joins TRBV11-3 to TRBJ2-5, with D perhaps TRBD1 (6 bases). The CDR3 sequence is 14 residues long. Trimming left V 1 base short and J 10 bases short, with 16 bases between. CDR1 and CDR2 from the germline V gene are SGHNT and YENEEA. The CDR3 region is CASSLGPGIGGQYF. CDR3 sequence (DNA): TGTGCCAGCAGCTTAGGACCCGGGATAGGGGGCCAGTACTTC.

V and J are TRBV10-3 and TRBJ2-7; maybe TRBD1 (6 bases). V dropped 6 bases and J dropped 4 bases, with 13 bases sitting between them. The CDR3 spans 13 residues. In germline, CDR1 is ENHRY, CDR2 SYGVKD. In nucleotides, the CDR3 is TGTGCCATCAGAGAACTCCAGGGGTACGAGCAGTACTTC. Amino acids: CAIRELQGYEQYF.

J is TRBJ2-7 and V is TRBV2, with 7 bases identical to TRBD2. This CDR3 is 14 amino acids long. Trimming removed 3 bases from V and 4 bases from J; junction bases left unmatched: 6. The germline V gene encodes CDR1 SNHLY and CDR2 FYNNEI. The CDR3 region has the DNA TGTGCCAGCAGTGAGCCGGGACTAACGTACGAGCAGTACTTC. Encoded protein: CASSEPGLTYEQYF.

J is TRBJ1-5 and V is TRBV29-1, with D possibly matching TRBD1 (6 bases). Germline V lookup: CDR1 SQVTM, CDR2 ANQGSEA. This CDR3 spans 15 amino acids. V gave up 4 bases and J gave up 5 bases, with 18 bases separating them. This CDR3 reads CSVGGTGYQHQPQHF. CDR3 DNA: TGCAGCGTTGGCGGAACAGGGTACCAGCATCAGCCCCAGCATTTT.

In this sample, this clone turned up once. V gene TRBV28 combines with J gene TRBJ1-4; no reliable D call. Trimming left V 1 base short and J 6 bases short, with 9 bases between. CDR1 is MDHEN, CDR2 SYDVKM, per germline. The CDR3 spans 14 residues. As DNA, the CDR3 is TGTGCCAGCAGTTTATCGGGGTGGGATGAAAAACTGTTTTTT. Amino acids: CASSLSGWDEKLFF.

This chain connects TRBV9 to TRBJ2-7; TRBD1 might be the D (5 bases). This CDR3 is built from 13 residues. V was pared by 0 bases and J by 7 bases, with 11 bases between. Germline V gene sequence: CDR1 SGDLS, CDR2 YYNGEE. Here the CDR3 DNA reads TGTGCCAGCAGCGTAGGGCAGGGATGGGAGCAGTACTTC. Residues: CASSVGQGWEQYF.